This entry is about one T cell receptor beta chain. The specificity of this receptor is unknown. No much larger clonotype is one base removed from it; base qualities were not supplied. The CDR3 regions of human TCRbeta chains were analyzed by immunosequencing. The original pipeline was this. TCRs in the repertoires were matched against a reference library of SARS-CoV-2-specific TCRs that had been generated with the MIRA antigen-specificity platform. Breadth meant the fraction of unique TCRs that were SARS-CoV-2-associated, whereas depth meant the fraction of total T cells that were SARS-CoV-2-associated. Using the MIRA data, every spike-specific TCR was mapped to the spike region that the TCR reacted to and assigned to either a CD4 or a CD8 class. Log10-transformed breadth and depth values were compared by one-way ANOVA with Sidak's multiple comparisons tests. TCRdb took over this immuneACCESS table, retaining in-frame rearrangements with V and J assigned. Such tables are incomplete; in checked studies, under half of the missing clones stem from an unresolved V gene, and the remainder is unexplained. V and J calls and clone size are as listed in that table; D and trimming were resolved from the DNA. The sample profile shows 99,000 or so clones; around 87% of them were found once. The ten most abundant clones make up about 2.5% of the sample.

Interpreted using the paper, the time point label stands for: baseline before first vaccination. Vaccinee samples came from UK trials COV001 and COV002, including a single-blind randomized controlled phase 2/3 trial of AZD1222 (ChAdOx1 nCoV-19) in healthy adults. Trial participant PBMC samples were collected at day 0 and day 28 after the second dose for TCRbeta chain sequencing. These data originate in a study of T cell responses to AZD1222 COVID-19 vaccine listed by TCRdb under 2021. A note on the overall study: Because spike-specific TCR depth and breadth did not differ between the two schedules, AZD1222 recipients who got a second dose at roughly 4 weeks were pooled with those who got a second dose at roughly 12 weeks. TCR sequencing was performed for about 250 trial participants, of whom around 210 were given two doses of AZD1222 and some 26 were given two doses of MenACWY control vaccine. Trial participants were enrolled by age into 18-55, 56-69 and 70-plus year subgroups, with about 150, 28 and 57 TCR-sequenced participants respectively.

The CDR3 goes from the cysteine to the phenylalanine over 16 residues. The DNA shown is the 48-base CDR3, in frame from base 1. The germline V end is reduced by 7 bases and the J end by 3 bases; junction bases left unmatched: 13. Via the germline V gene (reference sequence), CDR1 is SGHNT and CDR2 YYREEE. Here is what the overall study found, with its caveats: Because no day 14 peak-response samples were available, the repertoires could be characterized only after the peak T cell response. Reportedly, almost half of the unique spike-specific TCRs recognized epitopes lying outside the regions that are mutated in the B.1.351 and B.1.1.7 variants. Participants were mostly white British and included more females than males, and it was suggested by the authors that clonal diversity may have been underestimated. Conclusions about previously exposed vaccinees were limited because only a handful of AZD1222 recipients were SARS-CoV-2 seropositive at baseline. The 56-69-year group was small, and its depth increase did not reach significance, likely because of low power. Vaccine-associated CD4 TCRs spanned the whole spike protein, with dominant responses in regions 160-218 and 743-854. After two AZD1222 doses, spike-specific TCR breadth and depth were significantly higher than at day 0 and than in MenACWY recipients.

Recombination linked TRBV5-4 to TRBJ1-2, with 9 bases in between that match TRBD1. Sequencing used peripheral blood, obtained on day 0 of AZD1222 vaccination. This TCR was sampled from an adult in good health. The sequence in DNA is TGTGCCAGCCGGCCAAGAGACAGGGGGACTTACTATGGCTACACCTTC. This codes for CASRPRDRGTYYGYTF.